Presented here are 6 T cell receptor beta chains from one specimen sequenced in a study of immune evolution from preneoplasia to lung adenocarcinoma (TCRdb year 2021). Library method: the immunoSEQ multiplex PCR assay. The clones in this table, taken by TCRdb from immuneACCESS, are in-frame only. Not every clone is retained; where verified, under half of the shortfall comes from an unresolved V gene, and the cause of the rest is unknown. Within this sample are 4,200 or so clones, with about 82% of them counted one time only. 2.5% to 3% of the sample is held by the ten biggest clonotypes. The specimen was FFPE invasive lung adenocarcinoma tissue. What this sample's cell subset or site label stands for: frankly invasive lung adenocarcinoma (ADC). These TCRs come from a person between 50 and 60 years old with lung adenocarcinoma.

This chain uses TRBV27 with TRBJ2-3; D not certain. The V end lost 5 bases, the J end lost 2 bases, and 11 bases lay between the germline ends. The CDR3 sequence is 14 residues long. Germline-derived CDR1 and CDR2 are MNHEY and SMNVEV (reference sequence). CDR3 in amino acids: CASSLQILTDTQYF. As DNA, the CDR3 is TGTGCCAGCAGTCTCCAAATCCTCACAGATACGCAGTATTTT.

This chain links TRBV19 with TRBJ2-5; 7 bases agree with TRBD1. There are 14 residues in the CDR3. The germline gives CDR1 LNHDA, CDR2 SQIVND (reference sequence). V was clipped by 5 bases and J by 3 bases; unmatched bases: 6. In nucleotides, the CDR3 is TGTGCCAGTAGTGGGACAGCGACGAAAGAGACCCAGTACTTC. Its protein product is CASSGTATKETQYF.

The chain uses TRBV19 and TRBJ2-2; 9 positions agree with TRBD2. The length of the CDR3 is 14 residues. V lost 4 bases and J lost 8; bases outside the gene matches: 5. The V gene's germline CDR1 is LNHDA and CDR2 SQIVND (reference sequence). CDR3 nucleotide sequence: TGTGCCAGTAGTACCGGGACTAGCTTTGGGGAGCTGTTTTTT. Translating it yields CASSTGTSFGELFF.

The gene calls are TRBV28 and TRBJ2-1; 10 bases match TRBD2. Germline V CDR1 and CDR2: MDHEN, SYDVKM. This CDR3 is built from 14 residues. The V segment lost 3 bases and the J segment 8 bases; nucleotides outside the gene matches: 4. In DNA, the CDR3 is TGTGCCAGCAGTTTGGCTAGCGGGAGTGATGAGCAGTTCTTC. It yields the protein CASSLASGSDEQFF.

The chain employs TRBV15 and TRBJ1-4, with 7 bases aligning to TRBD1. The CDR3 contains 15 residues. CDR1 and CDR2 from the germline V gene are LNHNV and YYDKDF (reference sequence). After removal of 0 bases from V and 8 bases from J, the junction contained 6 bases not matched to a gene. The CDR3 sequence is CATSRDRGLPEKLFF. As DNA, the CDR3 is TGTGCCACCAGCAGAGATAGGGGGCTACCAGAAAAACTGTTTTTT.

About this clone: The junction shows a germline mismatch at one end, possibly a read error. This chain links TRBV6-1 with TRBJ1-5, with a possible D match to TRBD1 (6 bases). CDR1 and CDR2 from the germline V gene are MNHNS and SASEGT. This CDR3 region has 13 residues. CDR3 DNA: TGTGCCAGCGGTGACAGGTCCCGACAGCCCCAGCATTTT. The encoded protein is CASGDRSRQPQHF.